A selection of T cell receptor beta chains follows, all from one sample in a study of blood T cell repertoires in COVID-19. The repertoire was sequenced with immunoSEQ multiplex PCR; TCRdb's copy has only in-frame clones and lacks some. The repertoire holds around 330,000 clones, with around 90% as singletons. The sample taken for sequencing was PBMCs or T cells enriched from blood (not recorded which). Every receptor here comes from a man aged 55-75 years who had recovered from COVID-19. CDR3s include the opening cysteine and the closing phenylalanine or tryptophan. A D gene is named only where the DNA matches it firmly. The size field is filled for only some rows; it gives once, few, many or a size class.

J	size	V	D	CDR3	DNA
TRBJ1-2	-	TRBV2	-	CASSAINYGYTF	TGTGCCAGCAGCGCGATTAACTATGGCTACACCTTC
TRBJ2-1	-	TRBV19	TRBD2	CASRGLDNNEQFF	TGTGCCAGTAGGGGACTAGATAACAATGAGCAGTTCTTC
TRBJ1-6	-	TRBV10-3	-	CAIRPDGGGSPLHF	TGTGCCATCAGGCCGGATGGGGGGGGGTCACCCCTCCACTTT
TRBJ1-5	-	TRBV6-5	-	CATSGSGNQPQHF	TGTGCCACCTCTGGCTCAGGGAACCAGCCCCAGCATTTT
TRBJ1-5	-	TRBV27	TRBD1	CASSFGQGHQPQHF	TGTGCCAGCAGTTTTGGACAGGGACATCAGCCCCAGCATTTT
TRBJ2-1	-	TRBV28	-	CATRPPESYNEQFF	TGTGCAACTCGTCCTCCCGAGTCCTACAATGAGCAGTTCTTC
TRBJ2-6	-	TRBV2	TRBD1	CASSPGTGRSGANVLTF	TGTGCCAGCAGTCCCGGGACAGGCCGCTCTGGGGCCAACGTCCTGACTTTC
TRBJ1-5	-	TRBV28	-	CASSLVQAQPQHF	TGTGCCAGCAGTTTAGTCCAGGCTCAGCCCCAGCATTTT
TRBJ1-1	once	TRBV19	-	CASSLPGGGPKDQAFF	TGTGCCAGTAGTTTACCGGGGGGGGGCCCTAAGGATCAAGCTTTCTTT
TRBJ2-7	few	TRBV29-1	TRBD1	CSVEGQGWEQYF	TGCAGCGTTGAAGGACAGGGGTGGGAGCAGTACTTC
TRBJ2-2	few	TRBV3-1/TRBV3-2	-	CASRERGASNTGELFF	TGTGCCAGCAGGGAACGGGGGGCGTCGAACACCGGGGAGCTGTTTTTT
TRBJ2-3	-	TRBV9	TRBD2	CASSVGTSDFTDTQYF	TGTGCCAGCAGCGTCGGGACTAGCGATTTCACAGATACGCAGTATTTT
TRBJ1-3	-	TRBV30	TRBD1	CAWTPDREKGFRTGNTIYF	TGTGCCTGGACCCCGGACAGGGAGAAAGGTTTTCGTACTGGAAACACCATATATTTT
TRBJ1-6	-	TRBV3-1/TRBV3-2	-	CASSLTDRNHSPLHF	TGTGCCAGCAGCCTGACCGACAGAAATCATTCACCCCTCCACTTT
TRBJ2-7	once	TRBV5-1	-	CASSRPDSSYEQYF	TGCGCCAGCAGCCGGCCGGACAGCTCCTACGAGCAGTACTTC
TRBJ1-2	-	TRBV4-2	TRBD1	CASSPGQGANYGYTF	TGTGCCAGCAGCCCAGGACAGGGAGCTAACTATGGCTACACCTTC
TRBJ1-2	-	TRBV29-1	TRBD1	CSVGTGFRTNYGYTF	TGCAGCGTTGGGACAGGGTTTCGCACTAACTATGGCTACACCTTC
TRBJ1-6	-	TRBV3-1/TRBV3-2	TRBD1	CASTQNTGASPLHF	TGTGCCAGCACACAAAATACAGGGGCCTCACCCCTCCACTTT
TRBJ2-1	-	TRBV10-1	TRBD1	CASSFGQGADNEQFF	TGCGCCAGCAGCTTTGGACAGGGGGCCGACAATGAGCAGTTCTTC
TRBJ1-4	-	TRBV28	-	CATITGFREKLFF	TGTGCCACAATTACAGGGTTCAGGGAAAAACTGTTTTTT
TRBJ1-5	-	TRBV24-1	TRBD1	CATSDRRQGGQPQHF	TGTGCCACCAGTGACCGGCGACAGGGCGGCCAGCCCCAGCATTTT
TRBJ1-6	-	TRBV9	-	CASSEGEGSPLHF	TGTGCCAGCAGCGAGGGGGAGGGATCACCCCTCCACTTT
TRBJ1-5	-	TRBV6-1	TRBD1	CASSEWDRVNQPQHF	TGTGCCAGCAGTGAATGGGACAGGGTCAATCAGCCCCAGCATTTT
TRBJ1-3	-	TRBV5-1	-	CASSLETSFNSGNTIYF	TGCGCCAGCAGCTTGGAGACAAGTTTCAATTCTGGAAACACCATATATTTT
TRBJ2-1	-	TRBV6-5	TRBD2	CASSYSRLAGHNEQFF	TGTGCCAGCAGTTACTCGAGACTAGCGGGTCACAATGAGCAGTTCTTC
TRBJ2-1	-	TRBV4-2	-	CASSQDGVSRPYNEQFF	TGTGCCAGCAGCCAAGATGGAGTATCCCGCCCCTACAATGAGCAGTTCTTC
TRBJ2-1	-	TRBV4-2	TRBD2	CASSPDPLAGDPYNEQFF	TGTGCCAGCAGCCCCGACCCTCTAGCGGGGGACCCCTACAATGAGCAGTTCTTC
TRBJ1-3	once	TRBV5-5	-	CASSLVPGSSGNTIYF	TGTGCCAGCAGCTTGGTTCCAGGTTCCTCTGGAAACACCATATATTTT
TRBJ1-2	-	TRBV2	-	CASSEEISYGYTF	TGTGCCAGCAGTGAGGAGATTTCCTATGGCTACACCTTC
TRBJ2-7	-	TRBV16	-	CASSQLMVGKEAEQYF	TGTGCCAGCAGCCAATTAATGGTAGGAAAAGAGGCCGAGCAGTACTTC
TRBJ2-3	-	TRBV5-1	-	CASSLVGLPDTQYF	TGCGCCAGCAGCTTGGTGGGCCTCCCAGATACGCAGTATTTT
TRBJ1-4	-	TRBV5-1	TRBD1	CASSSTYQGGEKLFF	TGCGCCAGCAGCTCCACATATCAGGGGGGTGAAAAACTGTTTTTT
TRBJ1-4	-	TRBV6-5	TRBD1	CASSLETGVKLFF	TGTGCCAGCAGTTTGGAGACAGGGGTAAAACTGTTTTTT
TRBJ1-1	-	TRBV27	TRBD1	CASSLLGTGAPEAFF	TGTGCCAGCAGTTTATTAGGGACAGGGGCACCCGAAGCTTTCTTT
TRBJ1-4	-	TRBV6-5	TRBD1	CASSLQGSYNEKLFF	TGTGCCAGCAGTCTACAGGGGAGTTATAATGAAAAACTGTTTTTT
TRBJ1-4	-	TRBV10-2	-	CASSESRLSYNEKLFF	TGCGCCAGCAGTGAGTCGCGGCTCAGTTATAATGAAAAACTGTTTTTT
TRBJ2-3	-	TRBV5-1	TRBD2	CASSLGLAGVGTDTQYF	TGCGCCAGCAGCTTGGGACTAGCGGGAGTGGGGACAGATACGCAGTATTTT
TRBJ1-1	-	TRBV7-9	-	CASSPQAGTDTEAFF	TGTGCCAGCAGCCCCCAGGCGGGAACCGACACTGAAGCTTTCTTT
TRBJ2-7	-	TRBV7-9	-	CASSLVSGVIYEQYF	TGTGCCAGCAGCTTAGTTTCGGGGGTAATTTACGAGCAGTACTTC
TRBJ1-4	-	TRBV27	-	CASSSWGVREKLFF	TGTGCCAGCAGCTCATGGGGGGTTAGAGAAAAACTGTTTTTT
TRBJ2-3	-	TRBV6-4	-	CASSADYGDTQYF	TGTGCCAGCAGTGCTGACTATGGAGATACGCAGTATTTT
TRBJ2-2	-	TRBV3-1/TRBV3-2	TRBD2	CASRPASGRDTGELFF	TGTGCCAGCAGACCCGCTAGCGGGAGGGACACCGGGGAGCTGTTTTTT
TRBJ2-7	-	TRBV30	TRBD2	CAWSVHWLAGNLYESYEQYF	TGTGCCTGGAGTGTACATTGGCTAGCGGGGAACCTCTATGAGTCCTACGAGCAGTACTTC
TRBJ2-2	-	TRBV18	TRBD1	CASSLWRQGSTGELFF	TGTGCCAGCTCACTCTGGAGACAGGGATCCACCGGGGAGCTGTTTTTT